This is a list of T cell receptor beta chains from one sample in a study of blood T cells in healthy people across ages. One entry per CDR3 protein, called by TCRdb with MiXCR from the 5' RACE reads. The table shows over 1.5 million distinct CDR3 sequences, with about 50% occurring only once. The specimen was blood. The receptors derive from a woman aged 40 to 50 in good health. The CDR3 runs from the conserved cysteine through the conserved F or W. D genes are given only for firm matches.

D	V	J	CDR3
NA	TRBV2	TRBJ2-1	CASSGAAYNEQFF
NA	TRBV12-3/TRBV12-4	TRBJ2-3	CASSFKVTQYF
NA	TRBV12-3/TRBV12-4	TRBJ2-6	CASSFFPSSGANVLTF
TRBD2	TRBV10-3	TRBJ2-7	CAISSGGAAYNEQYF
TRBD2	TRBV5-1	TRBJ2-1	CASRQLAGVTYNEQFF
NA	TRBV4-3	TRBJ2-5	CASSRFRGQGDDEQYF
TRBD2	TRBV27	TRBJ2-7	CASRPGGSYEQYF
NA	TRBV29-1	TRBJ2-7	CSVELTAYEQYF
TRBD2	TRBV7-6	TRBJ2-3	CASTLAGGLGTDTQYF
TRBD1	TRBV24-1	TRBJ2-1	CATSETTGQSYNEQFF
NA	TRBV18	TRBJ1-6	CASSPLPGPWDSPLHF
TRBD2	TRBV4-2	TRBJ2-7	CASSQDEASGTYEQYF
TRBD2	TRBV4-2	TRBJ2-3	CASSQARLADVTDTQYF
NA	TRBV21-1	NA	CASSKVWGLALSEQYF
NA	TRBV14	TRBJ2-6	CASSRRRVVAIESGANVLTF
NA	TRBV14	TRBJ2-6	CASSLTEGPGANVLTF
NA	TRBV12-3/TRBV12-4	TRBJ2-3	CASSLVQATQYF
TRBD2	TRBV6-5	TRBJ2-3	CASSYSSGLAGYSDTQYF
NA	TRBV5-1	TRBJ1-4	CASTWAASGNEKLFF
TRBD2	TRBV12-3/TRBV12-4	TRBJ2-4	CASTIHPPRTSGEFEQYF
TRBD1	TRBV28	TRBJ2-5	CASIRGTGASEQYF
NA	TRBV4-3	TRBJ2-1	CAPRPRDVIYNEQFF
NA	TRBV12-3/TRBV12-4	TRBJ2-6	CASSFTGGANVLTF
TRBD1	TRBV7-9	TRBJ1-6	CASSAPWTGLNSPLHF
TRBD2	TRBV20-1	TRBJ2-3	CSATQRGGRTDTQYF
NA	TRBV5-5	TRBJ2-7	CASSTDRLDYEQYF
TRBD1	TRBV9	TRBJ2-5	CASSAWDSAETQYF
NA	TRBV4-3	TRBJ1-1	CASSQEVPEWRTEAFF
NA	TRBV7-2	TRBJ2-7	CASSTGPYEQYF
NA	TRBV27	NA	CASSPMVAAETQYF
NA	TRBV29-1	TRBJ2-6	CSVVSSGANVLTF
NA	TRBV6-1	TRBJ1-5	CAINSPGGGNQPQHF
TRBD1	TRBV7-9	TRBJ2-3	CASSLAMGQGRDTQYF
TRBD2	TRBV12-3/TRBV12-4	TRBJ2-1	CASRVGGTYNEQFF
NA	TRBV28	TRBJ2-7	CATRRESYEQYF
TRBD1	TRBV10-2	NA	CATQGQGKSWGETQYF
NA	TRBV20-1	NA	CSARRIRNEQYF
TRBD2	TRBV28	TRBJ2-5	CASSFPVLRGATPGETQYF
NA	TRBV20-1	TRBJ2-1	CSARGVLLNYNEQFF
TRBD1	TRBV6-5	TRBJ1-1	CASTPDRVRGTEAFF
NA	TRBV6-1	TRBJ2-5	CASSERAGETQYF
NA	TRBV7-9	TRBJ1-6	CASSSMNDSPLHF
TRBD1	TRBV18	TRBJ1-1	CASIPTGSRTEAFF
TRBD2	TRBV12-3/TRBV12-4	TRBJ2-1	CASSRRLAGEYNEQFF
TRBD2	TRBV2	TRBJ2-1	CASSEGLAEINEQFF
NA	TRBV20-1	TRBJ1-6	CSARPEAGPLPLHF
TRBD2	TRBV2	TRBJ2-3	CASRRLAGGPGDTQYF
TRBD1	TRBV20-1	TRBJ1-5	CSARVPGTGINQPQHF
NA	TRBV6-2/TRBV6-3	TRBJ2-1	CASTLPGQQNNEQFF
NA	TRBV18	TRBJ2-5	CASSRSAPKKETQYF
NA	TRBV10-3	TRBJ1-5	CAISEGVNQPQHF
TRBD2	TRBV6-5	TRBJ2-3	CATRLAADTQYF
NA	TRBV21-1	TRBJ2-2	CASIQGANTGELFF